This entry describes one TCR beta chain. These data are taken from a study of radiation and T cells in renal cell carcinoma. Here immunoSEQ multiplex PCR was the method, and the copy in TCRdb shows in-frame clones only, minus some. This table has some 150,000 clones, approximately 86% appearing once. Time point indicated: blood 4 weeks post-SBRT, at nephrectomy. Described treatment: 15 Gy SBRT to primary tumor, nephrectomy 4 weeks later. The sequencing used blood, collected from a patient whose treatment included radiotherapy and nephrectomy. The source is a woman in her forties or fifties with renal cell carcinoma.

CDR3 residues: CASCPGLLLSGDTEAFF. The DNA for the CDR3 is TGTGCCAGTTGCCCGGGACTCCTATTATCGGGGGACACTGAAGCTTTCTTT. This sequence joins TRBV27 and TRBJ1-1, with D maybe TRBD1 (5 bases). Trimming stripped 9 bases from V and 3 bases from J, with 26 bases between. CDR3 length equals 17 residues. Germline CDR1 and CDR2: MNHEY and SMNVEV (reference sequence).